This T cell receptor beta chain stems from a study of a mutant IDH1 vaccine in newly diagnosed glioma (dated by TCRdb to the early 2020s). Describing the broader study: In the chemotherapy-containing groups, vaccination started alongside temozolomide cycles, whereas in patients who had radiotherapy alone it started 4-6 weeks after radiotherapy. The roughly 34 treated patients were about 60% male and 37.5% female, with a mean age of roughly 42 years. Six visits were used for peripheral blood collection: V03 (baseline), V05, V07, V10, V12 and V13. Before enrollment, patients had received standard therapy of radiotherapy alone, temozolomide alone, or radiochemotherapy with temozolomide; most received the combination. The week-35 safety follow-up took place at visit V12, and the week-47 end of study took place at visit V13. Longitudinal TCRB deep sequencing was done for some 26 treated patients, wherever samples were available for exploratory analyses. Overall results and qualifications from the work: Immune responses induced by the vaccine were seen in approximately 93% of patients across multiple MHC alleles. The authors stated that sample limitations prevented analyses of patient blood samples from being reproduced. Availability determined which PBMC samples were chosen for TCRB deep sequencing. No apparent relationship was observed between pseudoprogression and alterations in the top peripheral T cell clonotypes detected by TCRB sequencing.

CDR1 and CDR2 are drawn from the germline V gene (reference sequence): SGHNT, YYREEE. From V the trimming removes 3 bases and from J it removes 1 base, while the gene matches leave 3 bases of the junction unaccounted for. The CDR3 goes from the cysteine to the phenylalanine over 15 residues. Kept here is only the CDR3 DNA, which spans 45 bases and is read in frame from base 1. Libraries were prepared through the immunoSEQ multiplex PCR assay. Rearranged TCR beta chain sequences were amplified using the hsTCRB Kit according to the manufacturer's protocol. An Illumina MiSeq was used to sequence the TCRB libraries. Processing in the source paper ran as follows. The proprietary platform of the kit vendor was used for demultiplexing, trimming and gene mapping. TCRdb re-hosts the immuneACCESS table, in-frame sequences only. Its copies lack some clones; in the studies checked, an unresolved V gene accounts for under half of them, and the cause for the rest is not known. The DNA gave D and trimming, while V, J and clone size come from that table. The sample yields approximately 25,000 clones; over 80% were counted once. The ten most abundant clones make up 3.8% of the sample.

Taken with the paper, the label for time point translates to: week 47, end of study. Every vaccine dose consisted of 300 ug of a 20-mer mutant IDH1 peptide in Montanide, administered subcutaneously together with topical imiquimod. Patients were given eight vaccinations, in weeks 1, 3, 5, 7, 11, 15, 19 and 23, which matched visits V03 through V10. The donors had newly diagnosed IDH1-mutant astrocytomas of WHO grade 3 or 4 that showed loss of nuclear ATRX. The samples were drawn from NOA16, a multicentre, single-arm, open-label phase I trial in Germany that tested a mutant IDH1 peptide vaccine in humans for the first time. Genomic DNA for TCRB sequencing was extracted from EDTA blood using the DNeasy Blood and Tissue Kit. This clone was recorded once. This clone's antigen is unknown. Per-base quality was not reported, and no clone a single base away is much larger than it.

This TCR derives from a man aged 40-50 years with glioma. Some clones in this sample may be carry-over from other donors' samples. The chain links TRBV5-4 with TRBJ2-2; 7 junctional bases match TRBD2. This specimen was PBMCs, taken from a glioma patient whose treatment included an IDH1 peptide vaccine. The CDR3 region reads CASSSGGGNTGELFF. The DNA sequence reads TGTGCCAGCAGCTCGGGCGGGGGGAACACCGGGGAGCTGTTTTTT.